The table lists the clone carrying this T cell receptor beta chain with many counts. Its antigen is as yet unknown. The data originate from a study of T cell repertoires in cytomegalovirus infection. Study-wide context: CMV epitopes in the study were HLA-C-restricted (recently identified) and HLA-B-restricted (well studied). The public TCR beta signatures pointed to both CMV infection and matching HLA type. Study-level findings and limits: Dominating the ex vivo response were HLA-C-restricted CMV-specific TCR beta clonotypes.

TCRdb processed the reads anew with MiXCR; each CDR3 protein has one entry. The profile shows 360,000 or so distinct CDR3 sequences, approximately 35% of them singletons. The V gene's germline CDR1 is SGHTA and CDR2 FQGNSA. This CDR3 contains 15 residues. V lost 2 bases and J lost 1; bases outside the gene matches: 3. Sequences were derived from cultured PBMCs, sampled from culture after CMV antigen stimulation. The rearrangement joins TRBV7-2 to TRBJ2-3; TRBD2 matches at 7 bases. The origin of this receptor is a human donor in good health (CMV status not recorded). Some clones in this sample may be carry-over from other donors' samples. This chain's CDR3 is CASSLSSGGTDTQYF. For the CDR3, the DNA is TGTGCCAGCAGCTTATCAAGCGGGGGCACAGATACGCAGTATTTT.